A single sample is the source of the 21 T cell receptor beta chains below, sequenced in a study of cytomegalovirus exposure and HLA in healthy donors. Sequencing used immunoSEQ multiplex PCR; TCRdb keeps in-frame clones, though not all of them. The sample yields 280,000 or so clones, around 89% seen once. The sequenced sample was PBMCs. These receptors were taken from a woman aged 18 to 35 in good health and CMV-seronegative.

This sequence joins TRBV7-2 and TRBJ2-1; 12 bases are shared with TRBD2. The CDR3 is made up of 14 amino acids. Germline trimming cut 5 bases from V and 7 bases from J; bases unmatched to any gene: 3. Germline V gives CDR1 SGHTA, CDR2 FQGNSA. This CDR3 reads CASSITSGRNEQFF. The CDR3 DNA sequence: TGTGCCAGCAGCATTACTAGCGGGAGGAATGAGCAGTTCTTC.

The rearrangement joins TRBV2 to TRBJ2-3; D is undetermined. Deletions cut 7 bases from V and 5 bases from J, with 13 bases between. The CDR3 is 13 amino acids. The V gene's germline CDR1 is SNHLY and CDR2 FYNNEI. CDR3 amino acids: CASKELLQDTQYF. The CDR3 region has the DNA TGTGCCAGCAAGGAGCTATTACAAGATACGCAGTATTTT.

This rearrangement joins TRBV5-1 to TRBJ2-5, with 10 bases aligning to TRBD2. V was clipped by 4 bases and J by 5 bases; unmatched bases: 8. The CDR3 runs to 15 residues. In germline, CDR1 is SGHRS, CDR2 YFSETQ. The CDR3, as DNA: TGCGCCAGCAGCGGAGCGGGAGGGTCGATGGAGACCCAGTACTTC. Translation: CASSGAGGSMETQYF.

V is TRBV7-2 and J is TRBJ2-7, with 9 positions matching TRBD2. V dropped 1 base and J dropped 3; count of bases not matched to a gene: 7. The CDR3 runs to 16 residues. The germline V gene has CDR1 SGHTA and CDR2 FQGNSA. The CDR3 reads CASSLVAGGTNYEQYF. In DNA form, the CDR3 reads TGTGCCAGCAGCTTAGTTGCGGGAGGGACGAACTACGAGCAGTACTTC.

This sequence joins TRBV27 and TRBJ2-3, with D perhaps matching TRBD1 (6 bases). V was trimmed by 10 bases and J by 7 bases, leaving 18 bases between them. CDR1 and CDR2 (germline): MNHEY, SMNVEV (reference sequence). This CDR3 is built from 13 residues. CDR3 loop: CATSRGSENTQYF. The CDR3 nucleotides are TGTGCCACCAGCAGGGGATCCGAGAATACGCAGTATTTT.

This chain uses TRBV7-2 with TRBJ1-4; 8 bases are shared with TRBD1. Germline V gene data show CDR1 as SGHTA and CDR2 as FQGNSA. V lost 5 bases, J lost 8 bases, and 7 bases stayed unmatched. CDR3 length: 14 amino acids. The CDR3 spells CASSRNGQGEKLFF. CDR3 DNA: TGTGCCAGCAGCCGGAACGGACAGGGAGAAAAACTGTTTTTT.

The chain joins TRBV9 to TRBJ2-3; 13 nucleotides align to TRBD2. J gave up 6 bases and V 3 bases, and 7 bases lay outside the gene matches. The germline V gene has CDR1 SGDLS and CDR2 YYNGEE. The CDR3 runs 16 residues. CDR3: CASSARLAGGGDTQYF. In nucleotides, the CDR3 is TGTGCCAGCAGCGCCCGACTAGCGGGAGGAGGGGATACGCAGTATTTT.

This chain uses TRBV15 with TRBJ1-1, with TRBD1 matching 8 bases. The junction had 6 bases not matched to a gene; V was cut back by 3 bases and J by 3 bases. From germline, CDR1 is LNHNV and CDR2 YYDKDF (reference sequence). This CDR3 spans 15 amino acids. CDR3 sequence: CATSRETGVDTEAFF. CDR3 DNA sequence: TGTGCCACCAGCAGGGAGACAGGGGTGGACACTGAAGCTTTCTTT.

CDR3 sequence (DNA): TGTGCCAGCAGCGCAAAAGACGGGACAGGGGTAACCGGGGAGCTGTTTTTT. It codes for CASSAKDGTGVTGELFF. The chain is built from TRBV9 and TRBJ2-2; 10 bases are a match to TRBD1. V gave up 3 bases and J gave up 5 bases; unmatched junction bases: 10. Germline loops: CDR1 SGDLS, CDR2 YYNGEE. This CDR3 comprises 17 residues.

The V and J genes are TRBV9 and TRBJ1-2, with D perhaps matching TRBD1 (5 bases). Looked up from germline, CDR1 is SGDLS and CDR2 is YYNGEE. Trimming shortened V by 3 bases and J by 7 bases, and 10 bases separated the two germline ends. The CDR3 length is 12 residues. The CDR3 DNA reads TGTGCCAGCAGCGGGTGGGACTTTGGCTACACCTTC. Amino acids: CASSGWDFGYTF. Variable domain in full (rest from reference TRBV9 and TRBJ1-2): DSGVTQTPKHLITATGQRVTLRCSPRSGDLSVYWYQQSLDQGLQFLIQYYNGEERAKGNILERFSAQQFPDLHSELNLSSLELGDSALYFCASSGWDFGYTFGSGTRLTVV.

Note on this clone: Other DNA sequences within the sample encode an identical CDR3. The chain combines TRBV9 with TRBJ2-7; 8 bases are a match to TRBD1. V shed 0 bases, J shed 4 bases, and the junction held 3 bases outside the gene matches. The germline CDR1 and CDR2 sequences are SGDLS and YYNGEE. CDR3 length: 14 amino acids. The CDR3 here is CASSVGQGAYEQYF. Written as DNA, the CDR3 is TGTGCCAGCAGCGTAGGCCAGGGGGCGTACGAGCAGTACTTC.

V and J are TRBV13 and TRBJ2-1; 10 positions agree with TRBD1. CDR1 and CDR2 from the germline V gene are PRHDT and FYEKMQ (reference sequence). The CDR3 totals 16 residues. The V and J ends lost 5 bases and 10 bases, in that order; junction bases with no gene match: 14. The CDR3 DNA follows: TGTGCCAGCAGCGCCCGGGACAGGGGTGCCCCCGCCGAGCAGTTCTTC. This encodes CASSARDRGAPAEQFF. Combining the CDR3 with reference TRBV13 and TRBJ2-1 gives the whole variable domain AAGVIQSPRHLIKEKRETATLKCYPIPRHDTVYWYQQGPGQDPQFLISFYEKMQSDKGSIPDRFSAQQFSDYHSELNMSSLELGDSALYFCASSARDRGAPAEQFFGPGTRLTVL.

The V gene is TRBV11-2, the J gene TRBJ2-2; TRBD1 might be the D (5 bases). The CDR3 has 14 residues. V was clipped by 4 bases and J by 7 bases, with 13 bases between them. Germline V gene data show CDR1 as SGHAT and CDR2 as FQNNGV. CDR3 residues: CASSSLKGIGELFF. DNA of the CDR3: TGTGCCAGCAGCTCCCTCAAGGGGATCGGGGAGCTGTTTTTT.

The V gene is TRBV2, the J gene TRBJ2-5; TRBD1 matches at 8 bases. CDR1 is SNHLY, CDR2 FYNNEI, per germline. The CDR3 is 15 amino acids. With 5 bases clipped from V and 3 bases from J, the junction kept 8 bases outside the gene matches. CDR3 in amino acids: CASSNYVTGEETQYF. The CDR3 region has the DNA TGTGCCAGCAGTAACTATGTGACAGGGGAAGAGACCCAGTACTTC. Looking up the rest from reference TRBV2 and TRBJ2-5 gives the full variable domain: EPEVTQTPSHQVTQMGQEVILRCVPISNHLYFYWYRQILGQKVEFLVSFYNNEISEKSEIFDDQFSVERPDGSNFTLKIRSTKLEDSAMYFCASSNYVTGEETQYFGPGTRLLVL.

This clone was found once. This chain joins TRBV5-1 and TRBJ1-5; the D gene is possibly TRBD1 (6 bases). This CDR3 comprises 17 residues. The germline V and J ends were trimmed by 4 bases and 1 base, with 18 bases remaining between them. Germline CDR1 is SGHRS and CDR2 is YFSETQ. The CDR3 sequence is CASSPGGQGISNQPQHF. The CDR3 region has the DNA TGCGCCAGCAGCCCGGGAGGGCAGGGGATAAGCAATCAGCCCCAGCATTTT.

This clone has just one count. The gene calls are TRBV28 and TRBJ2-2, with 11 positions matching TRBD2. With 6 bases clipped from V and 9 bases from J, the junction kept 12 bases outside the gene matches. The germline CDR1 and CDR2 sequences are MDHEN and SYDVKM. The CDR3 has 16 residues. DNA for the CDR3: TGTGCCAGCAGCCTAACCGCTAGCGGGGGGAGAAGGGAGCTGTTTTTT. Encoded protein: CASSLTASGGRRELFF.

CDR3 coding DNA: TGTGCCAGCAGTGATTTGGGGACAGGGTATGATGAGCAGTTCTTC. This sequence encodes CASSDLGTGYDEQFF. This rearrangement joins TRBV6-1 to TRBJ2-1; 9 bases are a match to TRBD1. The ends lost 3 bases at V and 8 bases at J; junction bases unmatched: 8. The CDR3 consists of 15 residues. Germline V gives CDR1 MNHNS, CDR2 SASEGT.

The chain joins TRBV10-3 to TRBJ1-2; the D is unclear. The CDR3 consists of 14 residues. Trimming pared 1 base from V and 7 bases from J, leaving 13 bases between. Germline values: CDR1 ENHRY, CDR2 SYGVKD. The CDR3 DNA reads TGTGCCATCAGTGAGTTGAATTCGGGGTCTGGCTACACCTTC. Its translation is CAISELNSGSGYTF.

This clone turned up a few times. This rearrangement joins TRBV25-1 to TRBJ2-3, with D perhaps TRBD2 (7 bases). This CDR3 is 16 amino acids long. Germline assignment: CDR1 MGHDK and CDR2 SYGVNS. Trimming took off 3 bases at V and 6 bases at J, with 19 bases between the two ends. CDR3 sequence: CASSENLRGAGDTQYF. CDR3 in DNA: TGTGCCAGCAGTGAGAATCTCCGGGGGGCTGGGGATACGCAGTATTTT. The full variable domain, rest sourced from reference TRBV25-1 and TRBJ2-3, is EADIYQTPRYLVIGTGKKITLECSQTMGHDKMYWYQQDPGMELHLIHYSYGVNSTEKGDLSSESTVSRIRTEHFPLTLESARPSHTSQYLCASSENLRGAGDTQYFGPGTRLTVL.

The gene calls are TRBV28 and TRBJ2-1, with TRBD2 identical over 12 bases. After removal of 8 bases from V and 2 bases from J, the junction contained 4 bases not matched to a gene. CDR3 length equals 15 residues. Germline V gene sequence: CDR1 MDHEN, CDR2 SYDVKM. The CDR3 protein is CASEGLAGTYNEQFF. The DNA for the CDR3 is TGTGCCAGCGAAGGACTAGCGGGAACCTACAATGAGCAGTTCTTC.

This chain links TRBV7-2 with TRBJ2-2, with 7 nucleotides matching TRBD2. CDR1 is SGHTA and CDR2 is FQGNSA in the germline V gene. The CDR3 runs 13 residues. With V trimmed by 11 bases and J by 3 bases, 6 bases remained unmatched. CDR3 loop: CAGGAGHTGELFF. The CDR3 nucleotides read TGTGCCGGGGGAGCGGGGCACACCGGGGAGCTGTTTTTT. Full variable domain (outside the CDR3, taken from reference TRBV7-2 and TRBJ2-2): GAGVSQSPSNKVTEKGKDVELRCDPISGHTALYWYRQSLGQGLEFLIYFQGNSAPDKSGLPSDRFSAERTGGSVSTLTIQRTQQEDSAVYLCAGGAGHTGELFFGEGSRLTVL.